The rows below give T cell receptor beta chains drawn from one sample of a study of Graves' ophthalmopathy and Graves' hyperthyroidism. TCRdb used MiXCR to reprocess the multiplex PCR reads, holding one entry per CDR3 protein. In the table there are over a million distinct CDR3 sequences, 35% to 40% of which are singletons. Sequencing used peripheral blood or thyroid tissue (not recorded which). The receptors derive from an adult man with Graves' hyperthyroidism. Both conserved end residues are part of each CDR3. D genes are given only for firm matches. Only some rows state a clone size, as once, few, many or a class for expanded clones.

J	size	D	V	DNA	CDR3
TRBJ2-7	-	-	TRBV25-1	TGTGCCAGCAGATCCAATGGGGCTCGCAACGAGCAGTACTTC	CASRSNGARNEQYF
TRBJ2-5	many	TRBD2	TRBV7-9	TGTGCCAGCAGTTGGACTAGCGGGTATGAAGAGACCCAGTACTTC	CASSWTSGYEETQYF
TRBJ1-5	many	-	TRBV2	TGTGCCAGCAGTGAGGAGGGCAGTCAGCCCCAGCATTTT	CASSEEGSQPQHF
TRBJ2-7	few	-	TRBV19	TGTGCCAGTAGTATAAGTCCCCAGGTCGCCCACGAGCAGTACTTC	CASSISPQVAHEQYF
TRBJ1-1	once	TRBD1	TRBV5-1	TGCGCCAGCAGCTCAAACAGGGGACAGAACACTGAAGCTTTCTTT	CASSSNRGQNTEAFF
TRBJ1-3	few	-	TRBV5-6	TGTGCCAGCAGCCCCACCCGTGCTGGAAACACCATATATTTT	CASSPTRAGNTIYF
TRBJ1-1	-	-	TRBV20-1	TGCAGTGCTAGAGGTCCTCGGGGGTCGAACACTGAAGCTTTCTTT	CSARGPRGSNTEAFF
TRBJ1-5	-	-	TRBV2	TGTGCCAGCAGTGCTACTATCGTGGCAGGGCATAGCAATCAGCCCCAGCATTTT	CASSATIVAGHSNQPQHF
TRBJ1-1	many	-	TRBV7-8	TGTGCCAGCAGACCTATTCCCCGCACTGAAGCTTTCTTT	CASRPIPRTEAFF
TRBJ1-2	few	TRBD1	TRBV12-3/TRBV12-4	TGTGCCAGCAGTTTATTTGGCAGGGGGTTCGGTGGCTACACCTTC	CASSLFGRGFGGYTF
TRBJ2-5	few	TRBD2	TRBV20-1	TGCAGTGCTAGAGATATCCTAGCGGGGCCCGGCTACGAGACCCAGTACTTC	CSARDILAGPGYETQYF
TRBJ1-2	-	-	TRBV14	TGTGCCAGCAGCCATAACAATAACTATGGCTACACCTTC	CASSHNNNYGYTF
TRBJ2-6	-	-	TRBV9	TGTGCCAGCAGCGTATCGTCTCGGGCCAACGTCCTGACTTTC	CASSVSSRANVLTF
TRBJ2-5	few	TRBD2	TRBV10-3	TGTGCCATCAGTGGTAGGGCGGGAGGAGGACAAGAGACCCAGTACTTC	CAISGRAGGGQETQYF
TRBJ2-7	few	-	TRBV5-6	TGTGCCAGCAGCTTGCCCGGGACCCACGGTCTAAGGGAGCAGTACTTC	CASSLPGTHGLREQYF
TRBJ1-2	-	TRBD1	TRBV29-1	TGCAGCGTTGATATGGGGACAGGCGACTATGGCTACACCTTC	CSVDMGTGDYGYTF
TRBJ1-2	-	TRBD1	TRBV12-3/TRBV12-4	TGTGCCAGCAGCCCCTCGGACAGGGCAGGCTACACCTTC	CASSPSDRAGYTF
TRBJ1-2	-	-	TRBV7-9	TGTGCCAGCAGACCAACTCTTCGATACTATGGCTACACCTTC	CASRPTLRYYGYTF
TRBJ2-7	few	TRBD1	TRBV10-3	TGTGCCATCAGCTTGAACAGGGGACGGGAGCAGTACTTC	CAISLNRGREQYF
TRBJ1-1	many	-	TRBV5-1	TGCGCCAGCACGCTAGACAGGTTGGTCGGTAGCACTGAAGCTTTCTTT	CASTLDRLVGSTEAFF
TRBJ2-3	few	TRBD1	TRBV12-3/TRBV12-4	TGTGCCAGCAGCGCGGGACAGGGGAGCACAGATACGCAGTATTTT	CASSAGQGSTDTQYF
TRBJ2-7	-	-	TRBV7-8	TGTGCCAGCAGCGGCCGGGGGGCCCCGTGGGGGATTGGCGAGCAGTACTTC	CASSGRGAPWGIGEQYF
TRBJ1-3	-	-	TRBV6-6	TGTGCCAGCAGTTCCCAGACAGCCTCTGGAAACACCATATATTTT	CASSSQTASGNTIYF
TRBJ1-4	many	-	TRBV6-5	TGTGCCAGCAGTTACAGGGGTACTAATGAAAAACTGTTTTTT	CASSYRGTNEKLFF
TRBJ2-7	-	-	TRBV7-4	TGTGCCAGACAGTCCGGGGTCCACGAGCAGTACTTC	CARQSGVHEQYF
TRBJ1-4	many	-	TRBV20-1	TGCAGTGCTGGGACGCGGAAACTGTTTTTT	CSAGTRKLFF
TRBJ1-4	-	-	TRBV25-1	TGTGCCAGCTTCAAGCGGGGCATCGAGGAAAAACTGTTTTTT	CASFKRGIEEKLFF
TRBJ2-5	-	TRBD1	TRBV20-1	TGCAGTGCCTCCGGACAGGGAGTAGAAGAGACCCAGTACTTC	CSASGQGVEETQYF
TRBJ2-5	many	-	TRBV20-1	TGCAGTGCTAGAGGGGCAGAGACCCAGTACTTC	CSARGAETQYF
TRBJ2-5	-	-	TRBV29-1	TGCAGCGTGCCCGGCCTAGGAGGAGGGACCCAGTACTTC	CSVPGLGGGTQYF
TRBJ2-2	few	-	TRBV7-3	TGTGCCAGCAGCCTCAGGGCGGGGCCCGGGGAGCTGTTTTTT	CASSLRAGPGELFF
TRBJ1-1	many	-	TRBV10-3	TGTGCCATCAGTGAAGCAGGGACGAACACTGAAGCTTTCTTT	CAISEAGTNTEAFF
TRBJ1-5	many	TRBD1	TRBV20-1	TGCAGTGCGAGTCTCGGGACAGCCAGAAATCAGCCCCAGCATTTT	CSASLGTARNQPQHF
TRBJ1-2	-	TRBD1	TRBV12-3/TRBV12-4	TGTGCCAGCAGCCCCTCGGACAGGGCGTATGGCTATGGCTACACCTTC	CASSPSDRAYGYGYTF
TRBJ1-1	few	-	TRBV6-2/TRBV6-3	TGTGCCAGCAGCCGCGTGGCGTTGAACACTGAAGCTTTCTTT	CASSRVALNTEAFF
TRBJ1-2	few	-	TRBV30	TGTGCCTGGAGTGTACGCCCGGGTGGCTACACCTTC	CAWSVRPGGYTF
TRBJ1-1	-	-	TRBV28	TGTGCCAGCACCTCGGTGAACACTGAAGCTTTCTTT	CASTSVNTEAFF
TRBJ2-5	many	-	TRBV5-1	TGCGCCAGCAGCTCAGGATCGGGGCCAACTGAGACCCAGTACTTC	CASSSGSGPTETQYF
TRBJ1-2	-	TRBD1	TRBV10-3	TGTGCCATCAGTGAGTCGGACAGGGCGTATGGCTACACCTTC	CAISESDRAYGYTF
TRBJ2-5	-	-	TRBV10-3	TGTGCCATCAGCCCCTCTGGGGAGACCCAGTACTTC	CAISPSGETQYF
TRBJ2-5	many	-	TRBV7-2	TGTGCCAGCAGCCCAGGTGAAGGGACCCAGTACTTC	CASSPGEGTQYF
TRBJ2-2	-	-	TRBV5-1	TGCGCCAGCAGCCCTGACCTGGGGACCGGGGAGCTGTTTTTT	CASSPDLGTGELFF
TRBJ2-7	-	-	TRBV29-1	TGCAGCGTTCAGGGGGGGGGCGAGCAGTACTTC	CSVQGGGEQYF
TRBJ1-2	many	-	TRBV9	TGTGCCAGCAGCGCCGCGGATGGCTACACCTTC	CASSAADGYTF
TRBJ2-7	-	TRBD1	TRBV15	TGTGCCACCAGCAGAGACAGGGGGCTCGCCGGGGAGCTGTACTTC	CATSRDRGLAGELYF
TRBJ1-2	many	-	TRBV29-1	TGCAGCGTCGGGTGGGCGCAAGGCGGCTACACCTTC	CSVGWAQGGYTF
TRBJ1-6	-	TRBD1	TRBV12-3/TRBV12-4	TGTGCCAGCATGCGGAAGACAGGGGGCTATTCACCCCTCCACTTT	CASMRKTGGYSPLHF
TRBJ1-2	-	-	TRBV20-1	TGCAGTGCTAGAGCACAGCACTATGGCTACACCTTC	CSARAQHYGYTF
TRBJ2-5	few	-	TRBV19	TGTGCCAGTAGTGTTAATGGACGGCCGCAAGAGACCCAGTACTTC	CASSVNGRPQETQYF
TRBJ1-6	many	-	TRBV2	TGTGCCAGCAGTGAAAGCGCCGGATTTTCACCCCTCCACTTT	CASSESAGFSPLHF
TRBJ1-2	-	TRBD1	TRBV6-6	TGTGCCAGCAGTTACTCCGGGACAGTCCTCTATGGCTACACCTTC	CASSYSGTVLYGYTF